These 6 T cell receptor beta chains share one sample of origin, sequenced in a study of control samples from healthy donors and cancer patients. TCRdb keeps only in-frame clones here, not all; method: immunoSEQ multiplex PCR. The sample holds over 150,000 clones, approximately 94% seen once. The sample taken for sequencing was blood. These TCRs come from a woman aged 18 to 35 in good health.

CDR3 coding DNA: TGTGCCAGCGGGAGGCCGGCCTACGAGCAGTACTTC. It specifies CASGRPAYEQYF. The chain carries TRBV28 and TRBJ2-7; D is perhaps TRBD2 (6 bases). The CDR3 covers 12 residues. V shed 8 bases and J shed 2 bases, with 10 bases lying between them. Germline values: CDR1 MDHEN, CDR2 SYDVKM.

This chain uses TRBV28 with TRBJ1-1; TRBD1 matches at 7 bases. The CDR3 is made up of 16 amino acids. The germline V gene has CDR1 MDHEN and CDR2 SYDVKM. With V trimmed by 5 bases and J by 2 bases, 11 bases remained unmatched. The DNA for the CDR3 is TGTGCCAGCAGTCCTCGGACAGGAGCCAGTAACACTGAAGCTTTCTTT. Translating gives CASSPRTGASNTEAFF.

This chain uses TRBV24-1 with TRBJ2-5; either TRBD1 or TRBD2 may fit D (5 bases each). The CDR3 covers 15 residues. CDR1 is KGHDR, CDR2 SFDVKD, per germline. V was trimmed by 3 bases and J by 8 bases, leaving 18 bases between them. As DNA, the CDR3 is TGTGCCACCAGTGATCCCCGGGACCCCTTCTTTACCCAGTACTTC. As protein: CATSDPRDPFFTQYF.

The CDR3, as DNA: TGTGCCAGCAGTTTTGGGCAGGGGGAAACCTACGAGCAGTACTTC. Its protein is CASSFGQGETYEQYF. V and J are TRBV28 and TRBJ2-7; 7 bases map to TRBD1. Per germline, CDR1 MDHEN and CDR2 SYDVKM. The V gene end was trimmed by 3 bases and the J gene end by 2 bases; junction bases not matched to a gene: 7. This CDR3 is built from 15 residues. Drawing the rest from reference TRBV28 and TRBJ2-7, the complete variable domain is DVKVTQSSRYLVKRTGEKVFLECVQDMDHENMFWYRQDPGLGLRLIYFSYDVKMKEKGDIPEGYSVSREKKERFSLILESASTNQTSMYLCASSFGQGETYEQYFGPGTRLTVT.

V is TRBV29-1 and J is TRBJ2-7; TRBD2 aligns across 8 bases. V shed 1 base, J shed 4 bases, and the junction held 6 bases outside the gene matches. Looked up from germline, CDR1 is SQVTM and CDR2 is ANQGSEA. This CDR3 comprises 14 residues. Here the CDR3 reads CSVEVLAGRYEQYF. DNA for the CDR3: TGCAGCGTTGAAGTTTTAGCGGGAAGGTACGAGCAGTACTTC.

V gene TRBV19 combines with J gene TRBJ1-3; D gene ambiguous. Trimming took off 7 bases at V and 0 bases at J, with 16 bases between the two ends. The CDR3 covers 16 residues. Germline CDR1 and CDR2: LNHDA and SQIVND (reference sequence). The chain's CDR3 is CASKLGSGDSGNTIYF. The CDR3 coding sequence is TGTGCCAGTAAGTTGGGCTCAGGTGACTCTGGAAACACCATATATTTT.